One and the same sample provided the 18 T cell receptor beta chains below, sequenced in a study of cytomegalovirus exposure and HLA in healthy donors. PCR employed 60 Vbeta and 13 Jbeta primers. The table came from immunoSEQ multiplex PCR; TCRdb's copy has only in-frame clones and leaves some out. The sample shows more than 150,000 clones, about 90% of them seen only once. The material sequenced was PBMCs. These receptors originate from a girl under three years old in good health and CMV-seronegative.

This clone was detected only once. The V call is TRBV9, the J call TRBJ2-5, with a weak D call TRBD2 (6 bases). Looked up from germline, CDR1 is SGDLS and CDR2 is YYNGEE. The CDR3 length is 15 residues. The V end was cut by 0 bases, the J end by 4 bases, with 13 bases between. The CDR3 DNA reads TGTGCCAGCAGCGTAGCTCTGGGAGGCGGAGAGACCCAGTACTTC. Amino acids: CASSVALGGGETQYF.

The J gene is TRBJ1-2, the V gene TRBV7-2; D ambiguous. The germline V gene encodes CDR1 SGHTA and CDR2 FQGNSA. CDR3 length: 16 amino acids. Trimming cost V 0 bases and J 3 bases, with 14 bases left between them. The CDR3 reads CASSLAGATVDYGYTF. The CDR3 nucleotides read TGTGCCAGCAGCTTAGCCGGAGCCACGGTGGACTATGGCTACACCTTC.

CDR3 in amino acids: CASSSISAYTGELFF. The CDR3 nucleotides read TGTGCCAGTAGTTCAATTAGCGCCTACACCGGGGAGCTGTTTTTT. This chain uses TRBV19 with TRBJ2-2; D possibly corresponds to TRBD2 (5 bases). Trimming took off 5 bases at V and 3 bases at J, with 13 bases between the two ends. CDR1 is LNHDA and CDR2 is SQIVND in the germline V gene (reference sequence). This CDR3 has 15 amino acids. The full variable domain, with the rest looked up from reference TRBV19 and TRBJ2-2, is DGGITQSPKYLFRKEGQNVTLSCEQNLNHDAMYWYRQDPGQGLRLIYYSQIVNDFQKGDIAEGYSVSREKKESFPLTVTSAQKNPTAFYLCASSSISAYTGELFFGEGSRLTVL.

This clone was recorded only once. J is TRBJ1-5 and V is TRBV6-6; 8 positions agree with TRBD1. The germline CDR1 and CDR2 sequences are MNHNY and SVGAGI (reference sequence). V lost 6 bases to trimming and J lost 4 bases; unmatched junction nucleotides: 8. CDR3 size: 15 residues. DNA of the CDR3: TGTGCCAGCAGAACAGGGGGAGAAGGAAATCAGCCCCAGCATTTT. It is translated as CASRTGGEGNQPQHF.

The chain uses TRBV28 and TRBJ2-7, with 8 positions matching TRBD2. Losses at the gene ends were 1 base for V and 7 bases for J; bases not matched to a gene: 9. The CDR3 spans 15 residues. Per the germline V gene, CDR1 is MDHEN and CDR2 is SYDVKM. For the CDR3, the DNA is TGTGCCAGCAGTTTATTCGGGGGGGGCGGGGGGGAGCAGTACTTC. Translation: CASSLFGGGGGEQYF.

The CDR3 DNA sequence: TGTGCCTGGGCGACAGGGGGAAACACCATATATTTT. Translated, it gives CAWATGGNTIYF. The chain is built from TRBV30 and TRBJ1-3; 7 bases fit TRBD1. Germline V lookup: CDR1 GTSNPN, CDR2 SVGIG (reference sequence). V trimming: 5 bases; J trimming: 4 bases; junction bases outside the gene matches: 2. The CDR3 has 12 amino acids.

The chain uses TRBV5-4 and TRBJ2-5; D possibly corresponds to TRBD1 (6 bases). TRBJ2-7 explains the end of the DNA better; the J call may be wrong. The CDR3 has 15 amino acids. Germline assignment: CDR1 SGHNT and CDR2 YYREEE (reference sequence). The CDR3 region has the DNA TGTGCCAGCAGCCTACAGGGATCCCTCTCCTACGAGCAGTACTTC. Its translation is CASSLQGSLSYEQYF.

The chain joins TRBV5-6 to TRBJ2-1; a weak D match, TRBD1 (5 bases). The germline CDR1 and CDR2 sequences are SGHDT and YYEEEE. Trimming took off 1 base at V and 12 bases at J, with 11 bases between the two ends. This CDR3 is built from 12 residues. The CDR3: CASSLWGRAQFF. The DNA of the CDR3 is TGTGCCAGCAGCTTGTGGGGCCGGGCGCAGTTCTTC. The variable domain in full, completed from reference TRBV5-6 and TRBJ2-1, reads DAGVTQSPTHLIKTRGQQVTLRCSPKSGHDTVSWYQQALGQGPQFIFQYYEEEERQRGNFPDRFSGHQFPNYSSELNVNALLLGDSALYLCASSLWGRAQFFGPGTRLTVL.

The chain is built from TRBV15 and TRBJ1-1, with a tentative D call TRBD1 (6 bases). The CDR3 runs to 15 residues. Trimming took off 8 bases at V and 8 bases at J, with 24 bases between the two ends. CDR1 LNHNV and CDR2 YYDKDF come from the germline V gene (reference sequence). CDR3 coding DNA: TGTGCCACCTTGGCGGATTCCGGGACACCTACCGAAGCTTTCTTT. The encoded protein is CATLADSGTPTEAFF.

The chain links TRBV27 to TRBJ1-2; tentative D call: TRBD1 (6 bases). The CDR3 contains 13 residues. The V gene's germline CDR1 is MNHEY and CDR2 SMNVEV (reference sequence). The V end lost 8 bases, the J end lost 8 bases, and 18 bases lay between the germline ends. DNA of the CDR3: TGTGCCAGCGGGGTCAGGGGCCTCTTGGGCTACACCTTC. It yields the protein CASGVRGLLGYTF.

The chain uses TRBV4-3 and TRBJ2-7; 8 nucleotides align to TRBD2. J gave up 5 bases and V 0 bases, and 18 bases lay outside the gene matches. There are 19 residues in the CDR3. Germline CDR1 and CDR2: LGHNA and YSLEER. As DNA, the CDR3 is TGCGCCAGCAGCCAAGAGGGAGCGGGGGCTATCCTAAGTCAGCACGAGCAGTACTTC. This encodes CASSQEGAGAILSQHEQYF.

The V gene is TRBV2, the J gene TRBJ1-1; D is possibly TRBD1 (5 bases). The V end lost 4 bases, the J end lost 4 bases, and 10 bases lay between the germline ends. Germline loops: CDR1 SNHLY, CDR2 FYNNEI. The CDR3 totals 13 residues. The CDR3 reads CASSGLQGTEAFF. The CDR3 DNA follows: TGTGCCAGCAGTGGACTCCAGGGCACTGAAGCTTTCTTT.

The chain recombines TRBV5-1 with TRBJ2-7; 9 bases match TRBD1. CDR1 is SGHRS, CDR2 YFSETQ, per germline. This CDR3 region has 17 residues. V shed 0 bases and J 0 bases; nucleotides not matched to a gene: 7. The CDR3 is CASSLGTGGGISYEQYF. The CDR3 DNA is TGCGCCAGCAGCTTGGGAACAGGGGGCGGAATCTCCTACGAGCAGTACTTC.

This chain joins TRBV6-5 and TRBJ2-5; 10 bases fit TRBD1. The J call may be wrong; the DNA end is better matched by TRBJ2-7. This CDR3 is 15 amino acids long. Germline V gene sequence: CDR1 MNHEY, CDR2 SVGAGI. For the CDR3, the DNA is TGTGCCAGCACTCGCGACGGGACAGGGGTGTACGAGCAGTACTTC. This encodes CASTRDGTGVYEQYF.

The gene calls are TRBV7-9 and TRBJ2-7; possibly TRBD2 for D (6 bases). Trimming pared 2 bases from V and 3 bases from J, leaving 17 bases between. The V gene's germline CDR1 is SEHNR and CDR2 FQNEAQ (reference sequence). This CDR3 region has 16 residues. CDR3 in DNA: TGTGCCAGCAGCTTATCTTCTGGTGGAGGGTACTACGAGCAGTACTTC. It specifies CASSLSSGGGYYEQYF.

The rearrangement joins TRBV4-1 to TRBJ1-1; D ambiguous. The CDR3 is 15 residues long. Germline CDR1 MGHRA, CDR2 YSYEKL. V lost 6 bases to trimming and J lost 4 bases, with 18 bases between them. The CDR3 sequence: CASRTVQNRGTEAFF. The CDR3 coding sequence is TGCGCCAGCAGGACGGTTCAGAACCGGGGCACTGAAGCTTTCTTT.

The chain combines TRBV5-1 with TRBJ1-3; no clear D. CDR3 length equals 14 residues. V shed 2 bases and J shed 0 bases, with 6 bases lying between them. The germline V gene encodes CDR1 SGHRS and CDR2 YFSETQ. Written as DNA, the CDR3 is TGCGCCAGCAGCTTATCTTACTCTGGAAACACCATATATTTT. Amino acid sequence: CASSLSYSGNTIYF.

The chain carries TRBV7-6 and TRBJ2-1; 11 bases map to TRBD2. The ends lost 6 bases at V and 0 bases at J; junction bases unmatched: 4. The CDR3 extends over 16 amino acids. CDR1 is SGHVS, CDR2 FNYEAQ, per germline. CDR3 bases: TGTGCCAGCAGGGACACTAGCGGGAGCTCCTACAATGAGCAGTTCTTC. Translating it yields CASRDTSGSSYNEQFF.